This T cell receptor beta chain was obtained from a study of T-cell memory formation after mild COVID-19. Findings of the study overall: Mostly located in CM and EM were contracting CD4+ clones, with contracting CD8+ clones located in EMRA. Pre-infection memory contained some responding clones, which suggested that cross-reactive memory had joined.

MiXCR, run by TCRdb on the 5' RACE reads, gives a single entry per CDR3 protein. Of some 350,000 distinct CDR3 sequences in the sample, around 13% were seen once. The ends were cut back, 3 bases at V and 3 bases at J, with 15 bases in the middle. This CDR3 region has 15 residues. Germline CDR1 SGHRS, CDR2 YFSETQ. This clonotype was found many times. The antigen remains unidentified. V usage is TRBV5-1 and J usage is TRBJ1-1; perhaps TRBD1 as D (5 bases). The sample consisted of PBMCs or a T cell subset sorted from them (not recorded which). The receptor's source is a young man who had mild COVID-19 (a few samples of this study predate the infection). Cell type and time point are not known. CDR3 residues: CASSSGPPRDTEAFF. CDR3 sequence (DNA): TGCGCCAGCAGCTCGGGACCCCCACGGGACACTGAAGCTTTCTTT.